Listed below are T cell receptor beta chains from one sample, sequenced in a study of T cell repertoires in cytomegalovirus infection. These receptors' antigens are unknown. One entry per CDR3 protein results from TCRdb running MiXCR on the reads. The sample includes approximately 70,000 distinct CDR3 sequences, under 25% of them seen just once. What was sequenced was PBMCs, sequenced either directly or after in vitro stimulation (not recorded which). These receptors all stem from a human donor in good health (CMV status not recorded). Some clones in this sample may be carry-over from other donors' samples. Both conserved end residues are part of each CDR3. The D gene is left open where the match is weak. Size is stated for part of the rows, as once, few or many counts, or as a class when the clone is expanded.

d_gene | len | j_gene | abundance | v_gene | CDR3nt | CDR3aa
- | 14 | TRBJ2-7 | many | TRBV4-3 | TGCGCCAGCAGCCAAGGGGGGCCGGGACACGAGCAGTACTTC | CASSQGGPGHEQYF
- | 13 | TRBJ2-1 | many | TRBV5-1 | TGCGCCAGCACCCCCGACAGTAGGTATGAGCAGTTCTTC | CASTPDSRYEQFF
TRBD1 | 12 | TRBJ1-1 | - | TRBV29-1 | TGCAGCGTCGACAGGGCGGAGACTGAAGCTTTCTTT | CSVDRAETEAFF
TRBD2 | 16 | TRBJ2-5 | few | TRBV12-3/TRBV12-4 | TGTGCCAGCTGTCCGGGACTAGCGGGCGACCCGGAGACCCAGTACTTC | CASCPGLAGDPETQYF
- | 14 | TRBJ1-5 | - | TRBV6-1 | TGTGCCAGCAGTGAAGCCGGGGGAAGACAGCCCCAGCATTTT | CASSEAGGRQPQHF
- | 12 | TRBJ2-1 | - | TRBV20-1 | TGCAGTGCTAGAGATCGGGCGGACATAGGGCTCTTC | CSARDRADIGLF
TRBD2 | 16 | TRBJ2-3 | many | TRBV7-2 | TGTGCCAGCAGCTCCACTAGCGGGAGGGCGACAGATACGCAGTATTTT | CASSSTSGRATDTQYF
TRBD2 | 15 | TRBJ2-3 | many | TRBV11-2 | TGTGCCAGCAGTAGAAGAACTAGCGGGACAGATACGCAGTATTTT | CASSRRTSGTDTQYF
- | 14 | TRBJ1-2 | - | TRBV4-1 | TGCGCCAGCAGCCTAGGACTGTGGGCATATGGCTACACCTTC | CASSLGLWAYGYTF
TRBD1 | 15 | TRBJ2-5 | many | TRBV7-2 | TGTGCCAGCAGCCTCCCCCGGGACAGCCAAGAGACCCAGTACTTC | CASSLPRDSQETQYF
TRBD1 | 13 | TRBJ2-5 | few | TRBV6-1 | TGTGCCAGCAGGGGACAGGGAGCGGAGACCCAGTACTTC | CASRGQGAETQYF
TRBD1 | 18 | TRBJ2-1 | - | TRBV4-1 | TGCGCCAGCAGCCAGTTTTTGACAGGGGGCGCAACCTACAATGAGCAGTTCTTC | CASSQFLTGGATYNEQFF
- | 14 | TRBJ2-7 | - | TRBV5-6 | TGTGCCAGCAGCCCAGGGACACCATTATACGAGCAGTACTTC | CASSPGTPLYEQYF
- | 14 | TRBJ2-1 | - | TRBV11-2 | TGTGCCAGCTTAAGCGGGACATACTACAATGAGCAGTTCTTC | CASLSGTYYNEQFF
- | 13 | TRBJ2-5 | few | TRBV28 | TGTGCCAGCAGTTTCTGGAGACGAGAGACCCAGTACTTC | CASSFWRRETQYF
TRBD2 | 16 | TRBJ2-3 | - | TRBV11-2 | TGTGCCAGCAGCTTATCCAGCGGGAGGACCCCAGATACGCAGTATTTT | CASSLSSGRTPDTQYF
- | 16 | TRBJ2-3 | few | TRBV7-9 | TGTGCCAGCAACCCCCGGAGGTGGGATAGCACAGATACGCAGTATTTT | CASNPRRWDSTDTQYF
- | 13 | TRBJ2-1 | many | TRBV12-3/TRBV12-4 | TGTGCCAGCAGTTTGGGACTCTACAATGAGCAGTTCTTC | CASSLGLYNEQFF
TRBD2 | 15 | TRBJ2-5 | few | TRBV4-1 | TGCGCCAGCAGCCTAGAGGGAGGGTTGGAAGAGACCCAGTACTTC | CASSLEGGLEETQYF
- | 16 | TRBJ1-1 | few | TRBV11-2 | TGTGCCAGCAGAACGGTGTCCGGACACAGGAACACTGAAGCTTTCTTT | CASRTVSGHRNTEAFF
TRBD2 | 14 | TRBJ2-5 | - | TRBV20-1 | TGCAGTGCTAGAGATGCGGGGGACCAAGAGACCCAGTACTTC | CSARDAGDQETQYF
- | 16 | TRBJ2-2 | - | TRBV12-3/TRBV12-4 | TGTGCCAGCACTAAAGAGGGGTTCACGAACACCGGGGAGCTGTTTTTT | CASTKEGFTNTGELFF
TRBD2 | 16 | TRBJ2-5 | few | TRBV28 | TGTGCCAGCAGCACAACCGGGACTAGCGGGTTTGAGACCCAGTACTTC | CASSTTGTSGFETQYF
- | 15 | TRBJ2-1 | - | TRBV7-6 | TGTGCCAGCAGCCCCGAAACCGTCCGGATTAGTGAGCAGTTCTTC | CASSPETVRISEQFF
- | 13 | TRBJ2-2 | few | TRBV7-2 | TGTGCCGGCGGCGGAGGGAACACCGGGGAGCTGTTTTTT | CAGGGGNTGELFF
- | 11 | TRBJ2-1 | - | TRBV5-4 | TGTGCCAGCAGCTTAGACGATGAGCAGTTCTTC | CASSLDDEQFF
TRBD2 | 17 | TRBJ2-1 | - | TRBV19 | TGTGCCAGCAGTCCGAGGGGTTCTAGCGGGAGTGGGAATGAGCAGTTCTTC | CASSPRGSSGSGNEQFF
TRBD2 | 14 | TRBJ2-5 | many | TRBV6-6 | TGTGCCAGCAGTTCCATAAGCGGGAGAGAGACCCAGTACTTC | CASSSISGRETQYF
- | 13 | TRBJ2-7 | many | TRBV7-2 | TGTGCCAGCAGCTTGGGGGCTAGCTACGAGCAGTACTTC | CASSLGASYEQYF
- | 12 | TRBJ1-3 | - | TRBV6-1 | TGTGCCAGCGGCGAAGCTGGAAACACCATATATTTT | CASGEAGNTIYF
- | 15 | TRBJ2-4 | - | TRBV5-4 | TGTGCCAGCAGCTTGGCAGACGGATACAAAAACATTCAGTACTTC | CASSLADGYKNIQYF
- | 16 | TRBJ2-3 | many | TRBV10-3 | TGTGCCATCAGAAACCGGGACTCTAGCAGCACAGATACGCAGTATTTT | CAIRNRDSSSTDTQYF
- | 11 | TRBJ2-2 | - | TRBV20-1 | TGCAGTGCTAGCCGAGGGGGGGAGCTGTTTTTT | CSASRGGELFF
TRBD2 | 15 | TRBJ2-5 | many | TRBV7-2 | TGTGCCAGCAGCCCCGGACTAGCGGGAAGAGAGACCCAGTACTTC | CASSPGLAGRETQYF
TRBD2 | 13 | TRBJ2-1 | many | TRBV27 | TGTGCCAGCAGTTTTTACCTGGGGGGGAGAAAGTTCTTC | CASSFYLGGRKFF
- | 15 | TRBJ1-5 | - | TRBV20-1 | TGCAGTGCTAGTCGGTCGCGGAGTAGCAATCAGCCCCAGCATTTT | CSASRSRSSNQPQHF
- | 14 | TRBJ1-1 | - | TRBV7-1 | TGTGCCAGCAGCTCCCGGCAGAGGGGGGGGGAAGCTTTCTTT | CASSSRQRGGEAFF
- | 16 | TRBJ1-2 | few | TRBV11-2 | TGTGCCAGCAGCTTAACTATGGGGGTTTACTTTAATGGCTACACCTTC | CASSLTMGVYFNGYTF
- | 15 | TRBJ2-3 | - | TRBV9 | TGTGCCAGCAGCGTAGATGAGGGCTTACTAGATACGCAGTATTTT | CASSVDEGLLDTQYF
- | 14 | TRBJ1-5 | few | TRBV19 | TGTGCCAGTAGTATCAGTCGTAGCAATCAGCCCCAGCATTTT | CASSISRSNQPQHF
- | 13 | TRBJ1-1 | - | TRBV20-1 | TGCAGTGCTAGAGAGGCCGGGAACACTGAAGCTTTCTTT | CSAREAGNTEAFF
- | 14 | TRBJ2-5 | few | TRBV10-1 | TGCGCCAGCAGTGAGAATTCTTCTCCGGAGACCCAGTACTTC | CASSENSSPETQYF
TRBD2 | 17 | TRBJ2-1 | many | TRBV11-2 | TGTGCCAGCAGAATGAAGAAAATAGCGGGAGAGTTCAATGAGCAGTTCTTC | CASRMKKIAGEFNEQFF
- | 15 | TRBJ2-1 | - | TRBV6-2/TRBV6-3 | TGTGCCAGCAGCAGACACGGGAGTTCCTACAATGAGCAGTTCTTC | CASSRHGSSYNEQFF
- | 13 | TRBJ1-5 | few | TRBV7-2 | TGTGCCAGCAGCTTAAATGGGAGACAGCCCCAGCATTTT | CASSLNGRQPQHF
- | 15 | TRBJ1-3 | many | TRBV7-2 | TGTGCCAGCAGCTTAGGACAGTACTCTGGAAACACCATATATTTT | CASSLGQYSGNTIYF
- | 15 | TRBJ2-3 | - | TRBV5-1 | TGCGCCAGCAGCCCCGACGGCGGTCTCACAGATACGCAGTATTTT | CASSPDGGLTDTQYF
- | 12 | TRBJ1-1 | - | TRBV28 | TGTGCCAGCAGTTTAGTCATCACTGAAGCTTTCTTT | CASSLVITEAFF
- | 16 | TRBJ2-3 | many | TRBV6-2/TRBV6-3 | TGTGCCAGCAGTAAAAGGATACTTCAAAAGCCTGATACGCAGTATTTT | CASSKRILQKPDTQYF
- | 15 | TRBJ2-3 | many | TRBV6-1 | TGTGCCAGCAGTCGCGGGACTTCTAGCACAGATACGCAGTATTTT | CASSRGTSSTDTQYF
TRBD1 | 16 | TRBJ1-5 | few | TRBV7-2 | TGTGCCAGCAGAGACAGGGGCTGGGATAGCAATCAGCCCCAGCATTTT | CASRDRGWDSNQPQHF